This TCR beta chain comes out of a study of post-analysis software for immune sequencing data. Remarks on this clonotype: The antigen is unknown.

With 7 bases clipped from V and 6 bases from J, the junction kept 9 bases outside the gene matches. The CDR3 is 13 residues long. The germline CDR1 and CDR2 sequences are SQVTM and ANQGSEA. Incorporated into the TCR beta cDNA libraries were unique molecular identifiers, which served to reduce PCR and sequencing biases. Input of about 0.9 to 10 million T cells yielded hundreds of thousands of cDNA molecules. MiXCR was run by TCRdb on the PCR reads, yielding one entry per CDR3 protein. There are some 690,000 distinct CDR3 sequences in the sample; roughly 29% occur only once, and 0.5% to 0.6% lies in the top ten. Findings of the study overall: When patients were compared with controls, 5 or 6 TRBV segments were more frequent, TRBV5-6, TRBV5-1 and TRBV20-1 among them.

The TCR originated in a girl aged 10 to 17 with multiple sclerosis. This rearrangement joins TRBV29-1 to TRBJ1-1; 9 bases match TRBD1. The sample was blood. CDR3 loop: CSGVTGGSSEAFF. The CDR3, as DNA: TGCAGCGGAGTGACAGGGGGGTCATCTGAAGCTTTCTTT.